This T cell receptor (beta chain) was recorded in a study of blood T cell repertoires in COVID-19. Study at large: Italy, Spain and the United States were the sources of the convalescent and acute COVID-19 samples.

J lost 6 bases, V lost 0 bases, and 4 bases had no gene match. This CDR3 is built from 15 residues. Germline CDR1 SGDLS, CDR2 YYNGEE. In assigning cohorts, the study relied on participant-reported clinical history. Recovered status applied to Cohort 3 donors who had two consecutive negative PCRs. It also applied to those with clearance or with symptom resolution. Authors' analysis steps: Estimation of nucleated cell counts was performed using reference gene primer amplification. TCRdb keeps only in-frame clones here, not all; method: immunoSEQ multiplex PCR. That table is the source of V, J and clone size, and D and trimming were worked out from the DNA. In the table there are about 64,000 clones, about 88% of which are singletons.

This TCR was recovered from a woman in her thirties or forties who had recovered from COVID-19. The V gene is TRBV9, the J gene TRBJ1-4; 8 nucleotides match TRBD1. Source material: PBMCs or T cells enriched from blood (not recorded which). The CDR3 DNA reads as TGTGCCAGCAGCGTAGCAGGGGGCATTTATGAAAAACTGTTTTTT. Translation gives CASSVAGGIYEKLFF.